This is a list of T cell receptor beta chains from one sample in a study of blood T cell repertoires in COVID-19. TCRdb keeps only in-frame clones here, not all; method: immunoSEQ multiplex PCR. The sample lists roughly 200,000 clones, approximately 89% occurring once. The sample comprised PBMCs or T cells enriched from blood (not recorded which). Every receptor here comes from a middle-aged woman with acute COVID-19. Each CDR3 is given with its conserved first and last residue. D genes are given only for firm matches. Some rows have no size entry. The others give once, few or many, or a class for an expanded clone.

TRBD2	TRBV30	TRBJ2-5	-	CAWRPASSGSLRETQYF	TGTGCCTGGAGGCCAGCTTCTAGCGGGAGCCTCCGGGAGACCCAGTACTTC
-	TRBV20-1	TRBJ2-3	-	CSASPVTDTQYF	TGCAGTGCTAGTCCGGTCACAGATACGCAGTATTTT
-	TRBV5-6	TRBJ2-1	-	CASSLANSNNEQFF	TGTGCCAGCAGCTTGGCAAACTCAAACAATGAGCAGTTCTTC
-	TRBV21-1	TRBJ2-5	once	CASSASHREQGQETQYF	TGTGCCAGCAGCGCCTCTCACCGGGAACAGGGCCAAGAGACCCAGTACTTC
TRBD1	TRBV30	TRBJ1-2	-	CAWSVSGQGAYGYTF	TGTGCCTGGAGTGTCTCGGGACAGGGGGCCTATGGCTACACCTTC
-	TRBV10-1	TRBJ1-5	-	CASSEGGYSGCQPQHF	TGCGCCAGCAGTGAGGGGGGGTATAGTGGTTGTCAGCCCCAGCATTTT
TRBD1	TRBV18	TRBJ1-1	-	CASSRDRGHRDTEAFF	TGTGCCAGCTCTAGAGACAGGGGGCATCGAGACACTGAAGCTTTCTTT
-	TRBV6-5	TRBJ2-2	-	CASHRSYTGELFF	TGTGCCAGCCACCGTAGTTACACCGGGGAGCTGTTTTTT
-	TRBV27	TRBJ1-6	-	CASKFRGTYNSPLHF	TGTGCCAGCAAATTTAGGGGCACCTATAATTCACCCCTCCACTTT
-	TRBV5-1	TRBJ1-3	few	CASSFSGPSGNTIYF	TGCGCCAGCAGCTTTAGTGGTCCCTCTGGAAACACCATATATTTT
-	TRBV3-1/TRBV3-2	TRBJ1-5	-	CASSQEGLIDQPQHF	TGTGCCAGCAGCCAAGAGGGCCTAATCGATCAGCCCCAGCATTTT
-	TRBV5-5	TRBJ2-1	-	CASSLVLYNEQFF	TGTGCCAGCAGCTTGGTCCTCTACAATGAGCAGTTCTTC
-	TRBV10-3	TRBJ1-1	-	CAISEMAGEMNTEAFF	TGTGCCATCAGTGAAATGGCAGGTGAAATGAACACTGAAGCTTTCTTT
TRBD1	TRBV7-9	TRBJ1-6	many	CASRTGQGRNSPLHF	TGTGCCAGCAGAACCGGACAGGGGCGTAATTCACCCCTCCACTTT
-	TRBV28	TRBJ2-7	-	CASSIPAGGIASEQYF	TGTGCCAGCAGTATTCCTGCCGGGGGAATCGCGTCCGAGCAGTACTTC
-	TRBV4-1	TRBJ1-6	-	CASSQDQGRGEPLHF	TGCGCCAGCAGCCAAGATCAGGGCAGGGGAGAACCCCTCCACTTT
-	TRBV3-1/TRBV3-2	TRBJ1-2	-	CASSPRYRESLDYGYTF	TGTGCCAGCAGCCCCAGATACAGGGAAAGTCTGGACTATGGCTACACCTTC
TRBD2	TRBV15	TRBJ2-7	-	CATRYFGAGDEQYF	TGTGCCACTAGATACTTCGGAGCGGGAGACGAGCAGTACTTC
-	TRBV5-1	TRBJ2-5	-	CASSPSGGIQETQYF	TGCGCCAGCAGTCCTTCTGGGGGGATCCAAGAGACCCAGTACTTC
TRBD1	TRBV5-6	TRBJ1-2	-	CATARDREDYGYTF	TGTGCCACCGCCCGGGACAGGGAGGACTATGGCTACACCTTC
-	TRBV28	TRBJ1-2	-	CASSLFRDYGYTF	TGTGCCAGCAGTTTATTCAGGGACTATGGCTACACCTTC
TRBD1	TRBV13	TRBJ1-2	-	CASSLRSRQGGGGYGYTF	TGTGCCAGCAGCTTAAGGTCCAGACAGGGGGGTGGAGGCTATGGCTACACCTTC